A single sample is the source of the 17 T cell receptor beta chains below, sequenced in a study of T cell repertoires in cytomegalovirus infection. Their cognate antigens are unknown. TCRdb reprocessed the reads with MiXCR, giving one entry per CDR3 protein. The sample has around 85,000 distinct CDR3 sequences; roughly half are singletons. This material consisted of CD8+ T cells from cultured PBMCs, taken from culture after CMV antigen stimulation. These receptors came from a human donor in good health (CMV status not recorded). Some clones in this sample may be carry-over from other donors' samples.

V gene TRBV7-9 combines with J gene TRBJ2-1; D ambiguous. The germline V and J ends were trimmed by 1 base and 8 bases, with 6 bases remaining between them. The CDR3 consists of 12 residues. Germline lookup yields CDR1 SEHNR and CDR2 FQNEAQ (reference sequence). The chain's CDR3 is CASSLEAYEQFF. Written as DNA, the CDR3 is TGTGCCAGCAGCTTAGAAGCCTATGAGCAGTTCTTC.

V usage is TRBV12-3 or TRBV12-4 and J usage is TRBJ1-5; 7 bases line up with TRBD1. CDR3 size: 12 residues. The V segment lost 4 bases and the J segment 7 bases; nucleotides outside the gene matches: 1. The CDR3 region has the DNA TGTGCCAGCAGTTGGACAGGACAGCCCCAGCATTTT. This translates into CASSWTGQPQHF.

V usage is TRBV27 and J usage is TRBJ2-3, with D unresolved. V was cut by 0 bases and J by 2 bases, with 3 bases left in between. The CDR3 contains 13 residues. CDR1 and CDR2 (germline): MNHEY, SMNVEV (reference sequence). DNA for the CDR3: TGTGCCAGCAGTTTATCAGTCACAGATACGCAGTATTTT. Its protein product is CASSLSVTDTQYF.

The chain joins TRBV12-3 or TRBV12-4 to TRBJ1-4; TRBD1 aligns across 8 bases. The J segment lost 7 bases and the V segment lost 3 bases, leaving 13 bases of the junction unmatched. The CDR3 runs 17 residues. DNA of the CDR3: TGTGCCAGCAGTTTTCGTCCAGGGGGCTCTCTTGGTGAAAAACTGTTTTTT. It is translated as CASSFRPGGSLGEKLFF.

This chain uses TRBV7-8 with TRBJ1-5; D gene unclear. In germline, CDR1 is SGHVS, CDR2 FQNEAQ. This CDR3 has 15 amino acids. Trimming pared 2 bases from V and 7 bases from J, leaving 15 bases between. CDR3: CASSLRDLGGQPQHF. CDR3 sequence (DNA): TGTGCCAGCAGCTTAAGAGACCTCGGCGGGCAGCCCCAGCATTTT.

As to this clonotype: The junction shows a germline mismatch at one end, possibly a read error. This chain connects TRBV7-6 to TRBJ2-1; no reliable D call. Germline CDR1 and CDR2: SGHVS and FNYEAQ. The CDR3 is 15 residues long. CDR3: CASSPDGSPSSEQFF. CDR3 DNA sequence: TGTGCTAGCAGCCCGGACGGTAGCCCCTCAAGTGAGCAGTTCTTC.

This clonotype occurred a few times. This chain uses TRBV7-6 with TRBJ1-1; TRBD1 matches 7 bases. The ends lost 3 bases at V and 1 base at J; junction bases unmatched: 5. Germline CDR1 reads SGHVS; CDR2 reads FNYEAQ. The CDR3 is made up of 15 amino acids. DNA of the CDR3: TGTGCCAGCAGCTTCCGGACAGGCCAGAACACTGAAGCTTTCTTT. It yields the protein CASSFRTGQNTEAFF.

V usage is TRBV12-3 or TRBV12-4 and J usage is TRBJ2-5; 8 bases agree with TRBD2. The CDR3 totals 13 residues. J gave up 1 base and V 7 bases, and 2 bases lay outside the gene matches. The CDR3 loop reads CASITSGQETQYF. As DNA, the CDR3 is TGTGCCAGCATTACTAGCGGCCAAGAGACCCAGTACTTC.

The chain's CDR3 is CASSLTAGGGGVGQFF. CDR3 in DNA: TGTGCCAGCAGCTTAACCGCCGGGGGGGGAGGGGTCGGGCAGTTCTTC. The rearrangement links TRBV7-3 to TRBJ2-1; 8 bases agree with TRBD2. The CDR3 consists of 16 residues. The J segment lost 12 bases and the V segment lost 0 bases, leaving 13 bases of the junction unmatched. The germline CDR1 and CDR2 sequences are SGHTA and FQGTGA.

The rearrangement uses TRBV11-2 and TRBJ2-2; 8 nucleotides align to TRBD2. V gave up 4 bases and J gave up 5 bases; unmatched junction bases: 0. The CDR3 has 13 residues. CDR1 and CDR2 from the germline V gene are SGHAT and FQNNGV. DNA of the CDR3: TGTGCCAGCAGCTCGGGAGGGACCGGGGAGCTGTTTTTT. This gives the protein CASSSGGTGELFF.

This chain joins TRBV27 and TRBJ1-4; D possibly corresponds to TRBD1 (5 bases). V was cut by 7 bases and J by 2 bases, with 8 bases left in between. CDR1 is MNHEY, CDR2 SMNVEV, per germline (reference sequence). This CDR3 is 13 amino acids long. The CDR3 here is CASTGATNEKLFF. The CDR3 coding sequence is TGTGCCAGCACTGGGGCGACTAATGAAAAACTGTTTTTT.

The chain recombines TRBV7-6 with TRBJ1-5; 10 nucleotides line up with TRBD1. Germline V lookup: CDR1 SGHVS, CDR2 FNYEAQ. The CDR3 is 16 amino acids. Trimming cost V 1 base and J 4 bases; bases outside gene matches: 4. CDR3 sequence (DNA): TGTGCCAGCAGCTTAGGGACAGGGGGTCCAAATCAGCCCCAGCATTTT. This sequence encodes CASSLGTGGPNQPQHF.

This clonotype has ten or more counts. The chain couples TRBV6-5 to TRBJ2-1; D is unclear. There are 13 residues in the CDR3. Looked up from germline, CDR1 is MNHEY and CDR2 is SVGAGI. Between the trimmed V and J ends, which lost 3 bases and 6 bases, there was a span of 9 bases. The CDR3 nucleotides read TGTGCCAGCAGTTATGCCTCGGTCAATGAGCAGTTCTTC. Its protein is CASSYASVNEQFF.

The chain recombines TRBV30 with TRBJ2-7; possibly TRBD2 for D (6 bases). Germline CDR1 reads GTSNPN; CDR2 reads SVGIG (reference sequence). Trimming stripped 5 bases from V and 3 bases from J, with 14 bases between. This CDR3 spans 13 amino acids. Here the CDR3 DNA reads TGTGCCTGGTCCGGAGGGCAGTACTACGAGCAGTACTTC. Amino acid sequence: CAWSGGQYYEQYF. The whole variable domain, filled in from reference TRBV30 and TRBJ2-7, reads SQTIHQWPATLVQPVGSPLSLECTVEGTSNPNLYWYRQAAGRGLQLLFYSVGIGQISSEVPQNLSASRPQDRQFILSSKKLLLSDSGFYLCAWSGGQYYEQYFGPGTRLTVT.

The J gene is TRBJ1-3, the V gene TRBV7-9, with D perhaps TRBD1 (6 bases). V was shortened by 5 bases and J by 0 bases, with 14 bases between the two germline ends. Germline CDR1 SEHNR, CDR2 FQNEAQ (reference sequence). This CDR3 has 16 residues. For the CDR3, the DNA is TGTGCCAGCAGCACAACCGACAGGTACTCTGGAAACACCATATATTTT. Encoded protein: CASSTTDRYSGNTIYF.

The V call is TRBV7-9, the J call TRBJ2-7; 9 bases are shared with TRBD2. CDR3 size: 15 residues. J was trimmed by 2 bases and V by 4 bases; bases with no gene match: 6. Per the germline V gene, CDR1 is SEHNR and CDR2 is FQNEAQ (reference sequence). The CDR3 DNA reads as TGTGCCAGCAGCTCTCCGCTAGCGGGGCCCTACGAGCAGTACTTC. Amino acid sequence: CASSSPLAGPYEQYF. Together with reference TRBV7-9 and TRBJ2-7, the CDR3 gives the full variable domain: DTGVSQNPRHKITKRGQNVTFRCDPISEHNRLYWYRQTLGQGPEFLTYFQNEAQLEKSRLLSDRFSAERPKGSFSTLEIQRTEQGDSAMYLCASSSPLAGPYEQYFGPGTRLTVT.

This chain links TRBV6-5 with TRBJ2-3; tentative D call: TRBD1 (6 bases). V shed 6 bases and J shed 1 base, with 14 bases lying between them. Germline V gene lookup returns CDR1 MNHEY and CDR2 SVGAGI. CDR3 size: 15 residues. The CDR3 DNA reads TGTGCCAGCAGCTTCACAGGGTATGGCACAGATACGCAGTATTTT. It codes for CASSFTGYGTDTQYF.